The source of this T cell receptor beta chain is a study of cytotoxic CD8 clonotypes in ibrutinib-treated CLL. Study-level findings and limits: The study sampled sustained-remission and progressing patients at different times. Rare overall, public clonotypes shrank or held steady under therapy.

Remarks on this clone: Its antigen is unidentified.

The V gene lost 3 bases and the J gene lost 7 bases, with 9 bases spanning the gap. Per the germline V gene, CDR1 is SEHNR and CDR2 is FQNEAQ (reference sequence). This CDR3 has 12 residues. TCR beta library input comprised about 1.8 micrograms of genomic DNA from cryopreserved PBMCs. The method was immunoSEQ multiplex PCR; TCRdb's version includes in-frame clones alone and lacks a portion of them. The sample contains 30,000 to 40,000 clones, around 63% of which appear only once. The clonotype originates from a human donor with chronic lymphocytic leukemia. V gene TRBV7-9 combines with J gene TRBJ1-1; D is uncertain. Sample: PBMCs, taken before ibrutinib treatment. CDR3 region: CASSLMTIEAFF. The CDR3 DNA follows: TGTGCCAGCAGCTTGATGACGATTGAAGCTTTCTTT. Drawing the rest from reference TRBV7-9 and TRBJ1-1, the complete variable domain is DTGVSQNPRHKITKRGQNVTFRCDPISEHNRLYWYRQTLGQGPEFLTYFQNEAQLEKSRLLSDRFSAERPKGSFSTLEIQRTEQGDSAMYLCASSLMTIEAFFGQGTRLTVV.